One and the same sample provided the 29 T cell receptor beta chains below, sequenced in a study of chemoradiotherapy in HPV16-positive cancers. The method was immunoSEQ multiplex PCR; TCRdb's version includes in-frame clones alone and lacks a portion of them. This table has approximately 19,000 clones, approximately 86% appearing once. Source: blood, taken from a patient who underwent chemoradiotherapy. The receptor set was obtained from a human donor with HPV-associated anogenital cancer.

This clone has more than one count but fewer than ten. V usage is TRBV5-1 and J usage is TRBJ1-4; D may be TRBD1 (6 bases). This CDR3 contains 15 residues. Trimming took off 0 bases at V and 4 bases at J, with 10 bases between the two ends. The germline V gene encodes CDR1 SGHRS and CDR2 YFSETQ. The CDR3 region is CASSLVGGLNEKLFF. CDR3 nucleotides: TGCGCCAGCAGCTTGGTCGGGGGGCTTAATGAAAAACTGTTTTTT.

The chain recombines TRBV7-9 with TRBJ2-5, with TRBD2 matching 8 bases. V lost 6 bases and J lost 3; bases outside the gene matches: 9. Germline V gives CDR1 SEHNR, CDR2 FQNEAQ (reference sequence). CDR3 length equals 15 residues. CDR3 nucleotide sequence: TGTGCCAGCAGACCAAGGGGGACTAGGAAAGAGACCCAGTACTTC. This gives the protein CASRPRGTRKETQYF.

The CDR3 loop is CASSSGYSYEQYF. The CDR3 nucleotides read TGTGCCAGCAGTTCAGGTTACTCCTACGAGCAGTACTTC. The chain is built from TRBV2 and TRBJ2-7, with D uncertain. V was trimmed by 5 bases and J by 0 bases, leaving 8 bases between them. CDR1 and CDR2 (germline): SNHLY, FYNNEI. This CDR3 contains 13 residues. Complete variable domain (other parts from reference TRBV2 and TRBJ2-7): EPEVTQTPSHQVTQMGQEVILRCVPISNHLYFYWYRQILGQKVEFLVSFYNNEISEKSEIFDDQFSVERPDGSNFTLKIRSTKLEDSAMYFCASSSGYSYEQYFGPGTRLTVT.

The chain recombines TRBV7-8 with TRBJ2-5; no clear D. Germline V lookup: CDR1 SGHVS, CDR2 FQNEAQ. The length of the CDR3 is 12 residues. Trimming pared 3 bases from V and 4 bases from J, leaving 6 bases between. The CDR3 DNA sequence: TGTGCCAGCAGCTTTTTGGTAGAGACCCAGTACTTC. This translates into CASSFLVETQYF.

The J gene is TRBJ2-5, the V gene TRBV9; maybe TRBD2 (5 bases). Trimming removed 3 bases at V and 0 bases at J, with 12 bases between. Germline V gene data show CDR1 as SGDLS and CDR2 as YYNGEE. CDR3 length: 15 residues. CDR3 coding DNA: TGTGCCAGCAGCGATGGGGTGAGGGACCAAGAGACCCAGTACTTC. Translation: CASSDGVRDQETQYF.

J is TRBJ1-1 and V is TRBV5-1; no clear D gene. V was cut by 4 bases and J by 2 bases, with 12 bases left in between. CDR1 and CDR2 (germline): SGHRS, YFSETQ. This CDR3 has 14 residues. The CDR3 loop is CASSPRLANTEAFF. The DNA for the CDR3 is TGCGCCAGCAGCCCGAGGCTGGCTAACACTGAAGCTTTCTTT.

The rearrangement uses TRBV7-2 and TRBJ2-5; D gene uncertain. Germline CDR1 SGHTA, CDR2 FQGNSA. Trimming shortened V by 4 bases and J by 2 bases, and 11 bases separated the two germline ends. This CDR3 region has 14 residues. The chain's CDR3 is CASSSPVLQETQYF. CDR3 DNA sequence: TGTGCCAGCAGCTCCCCGGTTTTACAAGAGACCCAGTACTTC. The full variable domain, its missing parts supplied by reference TRBV7-2 and TRBJ2-5, is GAGVSQSPSNKVTEKGKDVELRCDPISGHTALYWYRQSLGQGLEFLIYFQGNSAPDKSGLPSDRFSAERTGGSVSTLTIQRTQQEDSAVYLCASSSPVLQETQYFGPGTRLLVL.

The chain is built from TRBV7-2 and TRBJ2-5; tentatively, D is TRBD2 (6 bases). V was shortened by 8 bases and J by 11 bases, with 12 bases between the two germline ends. Germline V gene data show CDR1 as SGHTA and CDR2 as FQGNSA. The length of the CDR3 is 10 residues. The CDR3 DNA sequence: TGTGCCAGCGGGGGGATCCCTCAGTACTTC. Protein: CASGGIPQYF.

The chain uses TRBV4-2 and TRBJ2-7, with D perhaps matching TRBD1 (5 bases). Trimming took off 1 base at V and 6 bases at J, with 10 bases between the two ends. The CDR3 extends over 13 amino acids. Germline V lookup: CDR1 LGHNA, CDR2 YNFKEQ. CDR3 nucleotide sequence: TGTGCCAGCAGCCAAGTGCAGGGCGGCGAGCAGTACTTC. Translation: CASSQVQGGEQYF.

The CDR3 sequence is CASSPQFQETQYF. The CDR3 DNA sequence: TGCGCCAGCAGCCCCCAGTTCCAAGAGACCCAGTACTTC. The chain recombines TRBV5-1 with TRBJ2-5, with no clear D. V lost 4 bases to trimming and J lost 1 base, with 8 bases between them. This CDR3 comprises 13 residues. Per the germline V gene, CDR1 is SGHRS and CDR2 is YFSETQ. The whole variable domain, filled in from reference TRBV5-1 and TRBJ2-5, reads KAGVTQTPRYLIKTRGQQVTLSCSPISGHRSVSWYQQTPGQGLQFLFEYFSETQRNKGNFPGRFSGRQFSNSRSEMNVSTLELGDSALYLCASSPQFQETQYFGPGTRLLVL.

CDR3 nucleotides: TGTGCCAGCAGGGACAGCCCCGACACTGAAGCTTTCTTT. Translated: CASRDSPDTEAFF. The chain recombines TRBV2 with TRBJ1-1, with a possible D match to TRBD1 (6 bases). The CDR3 spans 13 residues. V lost 6 bases to trimming and J lost 3 bases, with 11 bases between them. Germline lookup yields CDR1 SNHLY and CDR2 FYNNEI.

The chain uses TRBV6-1 and TRBJ1-1; a weak D match, TRBD1 (5 bases). The germline gives CDR1 MNHNS, CDR2 SASEGT. The V end was cut by 2 bases, the J end by 10 bases, with 14 bases between. This CDR3 has 13 amino acids. CDR3 sequence (DNA): TGTGCCAGCAGTGAAAGGACATCGCAAGCAGCTTTCTTT. Protein product: CASSERTSQAAFF.

The chain is built from TRBV6-5 and TRBJ1-1, with 8 nucleotides matching TRBD1. The CDR3 extends over 14 amino acids. From germline, CDR1 is MNHEY and CDR2 SVGAGI. The J segment lost 3 bases and the V segment lost 5 bases, leaving 5 bases of the junction unmatched. The chain's CDR3 is CASSIQGDYTEAFF. DNA of the CDR3: TGTGCCAGCAGTATACAGGGGGACTACACTGAAGCTTTCTTT.

This clone has a single count. The genes are TRBV2 and TRBJ2-5; no definite D call. Germline CDR1 and CDR2: SNHLY and FYNNEI. Trimming took 10 bases from V and 5 from J, leaving 14 bases between them. The CDR3 is made up of 12 amino acids. The CDR3 reads CATEPPMETQYF. The CDR3 coding sequence is TGTGCCACCGAACCCCCGATGGAGACCCAGTACTTC.

This clone was seen more than once but under ten times. This chain joins TRBV14 and TRBJ1-1; D unclear. Trimming took off 5 bases at V and 1 base at J, with 8 bases between the two ends. This CDR3 is built from 13 residues. Germline values: CDR1 SGHDN, CDR2 FVKESK. CDR3 sequence: CASSAYWNTEAFF. The CDR3 nucleotides read TGTGCCAGCAGCGCCTATTGGAACACTGAAGCTTTCTTT.

The rearrangement uses TRBV5-1 and TRBJ2-1; D is uncertain. CDR1 and CDR2 from the germline V gene are SGHRS and YFSETQ. Trimming pared 6 bases from V and 0 bases from J, leaving 10 bases between. The CDR3 covers 14 residues. CDR3 sequence: CASTGGSSYNEQFF. In nucleotides, the CDR3 is TGCGCCAGCACGGGCGGAAGCTCCTACAATGAGCAGTTCTTC. The whole variable domain, remainder taken from reference TRBV5-1 and TRBJ2-1, is KAGVTQTPRYLIKTRGQQVTLSCSPISGHRSVSWYQQTPGQGLQFLFEYFSETQRNKGNFPGRFSGRQFSNSRSEMNVSTLELGDSALYLCASTGGSSYNEQFFGPGTRLTVL.

The table lists this clone with a count of one. The chain has TRBV7-2 and TRBJ2-5, with 8 bases aligning to TRBD2. V lost 4 bases to trimming and J lost 3 bases; unmatched junction nucleotides: 1. CDR1 SGHTA and CDR2 FQGNSA come from the germline V gene. The CDR3 is made up of 13 amino acids. CDR3: CASSSGLEETQYF. Here the CDR3 DNA reads TGTGCCAGCAGCTCGGGACTAGAAGAGACCCAGTACTTC. The complete variable domain, with remaining parts taken from reference TRBV7-2 and TRBJ2-5, reads GAGVSQSPSNKVTEKGKDVELRCDPISGHTALYWYRQSLGQGLEFLIYFQGNSAPDKSGLPSDRFSAERTGGSVSTLTIQRTQQEDSAVYLCASSSGLEETQYFGPGTRLLVL.

CDR3 region: CASGLDYEQYF. CDR3 DNA sequence: TGTGCTAGTGGTTTGGACTACGAGCAGTACTTC. The V gene is TRBV12-5, the J gene TRBJ2-7; D is undetermined. The germline V and J ends were trimmed by 1 base and 3 bases, with 1 base remaining between them. Germline V CDR1 and CDR2: LGHNT, FRNRAP. The CDR3 contains 11 residues.

V and J are TRBV5-6 and TRBJ1-1; TRBD1 is a possible D gene (6 bases). V was trimmed by 4 bases and J by 4 bases, leaving 14 bases between them. This CDR3 comprises 14 residues. Germline V CDR1 and CDR2: SGHDT, YYEEEE. The CDR3 nucleotides read TGTGCCAGCAGCGGAACAGGGTCCGTCACTGAAGCTTTCTTT. Its protein is CASSGTGSVTEAFF.

The chain couples TRBV7-2 to TRBJ2-3; TRBD1 is a possible D gene (5 bases). The CDR3 is 15 amino acids. Trimming shortened V by 3 bases and J by 4 bases, and 14 bases separated the two germline ends. Germline V CDR1 and CDR2: SGHTA, FQGNSA. The CDR3 loop is CASSFLGLGADTQYF. The DNA for the CDR3 is TGTGCCAGCAGCTTCCTCGGCCTAGGGGCAGATACGCAGTATTTT. The entire variable domain, with the rest obtained from reference TRBV7-2 and TRBJ2-3, is as follows: GAGVSQSPSNKVTEKGKDVELRCDPISGHTALYWYRQSLGQGLEFLIYFQGNSAPDKSGLPSDRFSAERTGGSVSTLTIQRTQQEDSAVYLCASSFLGLGADTQYFGPGTRLTVL.

This sequence joins TRBV30 and TRBJ2-7; TRBD2 matches 8 bases. There are 13 residues in the CDR3. V was pared by 2 bases and J by 7 bases, with 7 bases of the junction left unmatched. Germline-derived CDR1 and CDR2 are GTSNPN and SVGIG (reference sequence). The chain's CDR3 is CAWSPGGSGEQYF. DNA for the CDR3: TGTGCCTGGAGTCCGGGAGGGTCGGGGGAGCAGTACTTC.

The V and J genes are TRBV9 and TRBJ2-2; D may be TRBD2 (6 bases). V lost 6 bases and J lost 5, with 17 bases in between. The CDR3 runs to 15 residues. Germline CDR1 is SGDLS and CDR2 is YYNGEE. CDR3 DNA sequence: TGTGCCAGCAACGCGGGGCCAGGAGGGACCGGGGAGCTGTTTTTT. Protein: CASNAGPGGTGELFF.

This clone has more than one count but fewer than ten. The V call is TRBV18, the J call TRBJ2-7; TRBD1 matches 10 bases. This CDR3 spans 17 amino acids. Germline V gene sequence: CDR1 KGHSH, CDR2 LQKENI. The J segment lost 2 bases and the V segment lost 4 bases, leaving 11 bases of the junction unmatched. The CDR3: CASSLLPGQGITYEQYF. In DNA, the CDR3 is TGTGCCAGCTCACTTCTACCGGGACAGGGGATCACCTACGAGCAGTACTTC.

This chain uses TRBV9 with TRBJ2-7, with D possibly being TRBD2 (6 bases). Gene TRBJ2-5 matches the end of the DNA better, so the J call may be wrong. The CDR3 loop spans 13 amino acids. Germline V CDR1 and CDR2: SGDLS, YYNGEE. CDR3 bases: TGTGCCAGCAGACGCGGAGGGTCTGGGACCCAGTACTTC. It specifies CASRRGGSGTQYF.

The rearrangement links TRBV18 to TRBJ2-2, with a weak D call TRBD1 (5 bases). The CDR3 is made up of 14 amino acids. Germline CDR1 and CDR2: KGHSH and LQKENI. The germline V and J ends were trimmed by 3 bases and 4 bases, with 9 bases remaining between them. The CDR3 nucleotides are TGTGCCAGCTCACCGTTACAGGCCACCGGGGAGCTGTTTTTT. As protein: CASSPLQATGELFF.

The genes are TRBV27 and TRBJ2-7; D unresolved. Trimming cost V 0 bases and J 5 bases, with 14 bases left between them. CDR1 and CDR2 (germline): MNHEY, SMNVEV (reference sequence). The CDR3 length is 15 residues. CDR3 nucleotide sequence: TGTGCCAGCAGTTTATCGCCAGACCCGGACCACGAGCAGTACTTC. It encodes CASSLSPDPDHEQYF.

In this sample, this clone turned up once. The J gene is TRBJ2-3, the V gene TRBV10-3; 11 bases align to TRBD1. Germline CDR1 reads ENHRY; CDR2 reads SYGVKD. The V and J ends lost 4 bases and 1 base, in that order; junction bases with no gene match: 7. The CDR3 consists of 17 residues. Here the CDR3 DNA reads TGTGCCATCAGTGCCGAAGGACAGGGGGCGGGCACAGATACGCAGTATTTT. Translating gives CAISAEGQGAGTDTQYF.

This clone was detected a few times. The chain is built from TRBV19 and TRBJ2-5; 11 bases are shared with TRBD2. The CDR3 contains 16 residues. V lost 5 bases and J lost 5; bases outside the gene matches: 10. Germline assignment: CDR1 LNHDA and CDR2 SQIVND (reference sequence). CDR3 amino acids: CASSPTGTSGDETQYF. For the CDR3, the DNA is TGTGCCAGTAGTCCCACCGGGACTAGCGGCGATGAGACCCAGTACTTC.

V and J are TRBV6-5 and TRBJ1-3; no reliable D call. V lost 6 bases and J 4 bases, leaving 13 bases between the germline ends. Germline CDR1 MNHEY, CDR2 SVGAGI. The CDR3 spans 14 residues. The CDR3 DNA reads as TGTGCCAGCAGGTCCGGAGAGTGGGGAAACACCATATATTTT. The encoded protein is CASRSGEWGNTIYF.